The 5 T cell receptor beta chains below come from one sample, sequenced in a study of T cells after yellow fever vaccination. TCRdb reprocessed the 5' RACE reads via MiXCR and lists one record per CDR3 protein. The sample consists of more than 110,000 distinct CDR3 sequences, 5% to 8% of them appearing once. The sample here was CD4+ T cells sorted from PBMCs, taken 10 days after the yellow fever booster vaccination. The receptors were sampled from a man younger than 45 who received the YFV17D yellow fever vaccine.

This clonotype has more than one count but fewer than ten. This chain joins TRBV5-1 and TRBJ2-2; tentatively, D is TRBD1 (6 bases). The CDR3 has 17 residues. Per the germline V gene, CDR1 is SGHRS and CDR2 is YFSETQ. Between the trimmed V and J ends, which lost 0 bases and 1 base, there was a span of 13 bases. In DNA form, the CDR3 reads TGCGCCAGCAGCTTGGCCAGGGACACCGGGAACACCGGGGAGCTGTTTTTT. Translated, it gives CASSLARDTGNTGELFF.

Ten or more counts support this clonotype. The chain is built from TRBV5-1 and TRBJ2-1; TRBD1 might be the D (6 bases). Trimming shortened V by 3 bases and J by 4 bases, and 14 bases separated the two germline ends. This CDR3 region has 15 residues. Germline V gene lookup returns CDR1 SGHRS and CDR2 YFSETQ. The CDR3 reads CASSSPQGLYNEQFF. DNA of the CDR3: TGCGCCAGCAGCTCCCCGCAGGGGCTTTACAATGAGCAGTTCTTC. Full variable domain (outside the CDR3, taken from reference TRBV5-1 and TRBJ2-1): KAGVTQTPRYLIKTRGQQVTLSCSPISGHRSVSWYQQTPGQGLQFLFEYFSETQRNKGNFPGRFSGRQFSNSRSEMNVSTLELGDSALYLCASSSPQGLYNEQFFGPGTRLTVL.

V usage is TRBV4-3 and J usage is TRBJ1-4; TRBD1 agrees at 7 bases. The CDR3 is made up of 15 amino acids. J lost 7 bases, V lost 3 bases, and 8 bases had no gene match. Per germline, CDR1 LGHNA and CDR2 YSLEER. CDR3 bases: TGCGCCAGCAGCCAGCAGACAGGGTCAGGTGAAAAACTGTTTTTT. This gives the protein CASSQQTGSGEKLFF.

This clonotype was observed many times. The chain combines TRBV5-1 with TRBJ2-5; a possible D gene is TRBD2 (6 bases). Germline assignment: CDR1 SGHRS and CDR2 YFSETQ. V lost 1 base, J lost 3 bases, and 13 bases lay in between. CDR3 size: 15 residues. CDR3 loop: CASSLPRGIEETQYF. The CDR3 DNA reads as TGCGCCAGCAGCTTGCCGCGGGGAATCGAAGAGACCCAGTACTTC.

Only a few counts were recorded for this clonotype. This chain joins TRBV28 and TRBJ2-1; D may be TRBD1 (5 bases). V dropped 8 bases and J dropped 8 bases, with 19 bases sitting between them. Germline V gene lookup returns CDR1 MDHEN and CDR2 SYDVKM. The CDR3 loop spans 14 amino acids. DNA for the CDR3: TGTGCCAGCCTTCAGATACAGGATCCCCATGAGCAGTTCTTC. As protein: CASLQIQDPHEQFF. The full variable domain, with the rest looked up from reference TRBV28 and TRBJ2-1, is DVKVTQSSRYLVKRTGEKVFLECVQDMDHENMFWYRQDPGLGLRLIYFSYDVKMKEKGDIPEGYSVSREKKERFSLILESASTNQTSMYLCASLQIQDPHEQFFGPGTRLTVL.